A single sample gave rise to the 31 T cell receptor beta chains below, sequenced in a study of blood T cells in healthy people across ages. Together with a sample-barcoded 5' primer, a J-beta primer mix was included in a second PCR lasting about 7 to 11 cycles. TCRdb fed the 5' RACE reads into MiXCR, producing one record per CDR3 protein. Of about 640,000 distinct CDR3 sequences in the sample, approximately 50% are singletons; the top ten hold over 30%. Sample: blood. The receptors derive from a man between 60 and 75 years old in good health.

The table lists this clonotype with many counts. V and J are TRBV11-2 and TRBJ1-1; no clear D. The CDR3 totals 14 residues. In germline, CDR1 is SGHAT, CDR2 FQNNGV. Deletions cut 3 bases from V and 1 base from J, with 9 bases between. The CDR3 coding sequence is TGTGCCAGCAGCTTCCCCAGGAGGAACACTGAAGCTTTCTTT. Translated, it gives CASSFPRRNTEAFF.

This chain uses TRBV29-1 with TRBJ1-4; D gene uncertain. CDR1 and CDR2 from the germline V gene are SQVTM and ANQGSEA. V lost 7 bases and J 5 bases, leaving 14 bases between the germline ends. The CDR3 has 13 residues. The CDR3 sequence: CSGSPGRNEKLFF. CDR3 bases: TGCAGCGGCTCTCCCGGGAGGAATGAAAAACTGTTTTTT.

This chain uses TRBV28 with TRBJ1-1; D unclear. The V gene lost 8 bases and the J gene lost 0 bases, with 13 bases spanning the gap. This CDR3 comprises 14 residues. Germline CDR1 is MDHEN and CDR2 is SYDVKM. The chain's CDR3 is CASAPPRMNTEAFF. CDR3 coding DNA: TGTGCCAGCGCACCCCCTCGGATGAACACTGAAGCTTTCTTT.

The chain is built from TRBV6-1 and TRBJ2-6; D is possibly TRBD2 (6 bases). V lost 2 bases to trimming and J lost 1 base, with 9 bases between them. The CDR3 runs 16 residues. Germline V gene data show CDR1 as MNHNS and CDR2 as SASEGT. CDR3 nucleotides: TGTGCCAGCAGTGAAATGGGGGGTTCTGGGGCCAACGTCCTGACTTTC. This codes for CASSEMGGSGANVLTF.

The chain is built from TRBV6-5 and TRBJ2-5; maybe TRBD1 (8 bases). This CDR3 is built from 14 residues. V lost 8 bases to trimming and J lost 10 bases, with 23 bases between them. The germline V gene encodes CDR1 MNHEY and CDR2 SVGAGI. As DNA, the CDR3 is TGTGCCAGCTTGCCAGCGGGACAGGCCCGCTTCCAGTACTTC. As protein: CASLPAGQARFQYF.

The CDR3 bases are TGTGCCAGCAGCCAAGATCGAGGGAGGGGGAAGTACGAGCAGTACTTC. Translated, it gives CASSQDRGRGKYEQYF. The chain joins TRBV3-1 to TRBJ2-7; D might be TRBD2 (7 bases). The germline V gene encodes CDR1 LGHDT and CDR2 YNNKEL (reference sequence). This CDR3 region has 16 residues. Trimming left V 0 bases short and J 4 bases short, with 16 bases between.

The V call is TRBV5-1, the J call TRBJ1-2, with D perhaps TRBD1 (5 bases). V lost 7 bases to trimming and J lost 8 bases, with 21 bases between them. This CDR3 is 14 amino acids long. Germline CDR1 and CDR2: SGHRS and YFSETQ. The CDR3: CASGVWTTGEGYTF. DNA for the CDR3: TGCGCCAGCGGCGTGTGGACAACCGGGGAGGGCTACACCTTC.

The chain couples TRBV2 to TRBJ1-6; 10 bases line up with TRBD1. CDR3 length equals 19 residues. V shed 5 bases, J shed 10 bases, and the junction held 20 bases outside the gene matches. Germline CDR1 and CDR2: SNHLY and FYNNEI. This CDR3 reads CASSRAGQGSGGGFSPLHF. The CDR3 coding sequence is TGTGCCAGCAGTCGAGCGGGACAGGGGTCCGGGGGTGGTTTCTCACCCCTCCACTTT.

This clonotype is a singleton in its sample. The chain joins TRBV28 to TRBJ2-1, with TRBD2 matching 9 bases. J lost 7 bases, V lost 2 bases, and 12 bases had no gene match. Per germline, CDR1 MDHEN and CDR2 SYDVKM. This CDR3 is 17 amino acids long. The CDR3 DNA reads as TGTGCCAGCAGTTTAGCGCGGGGGGGCGTGTTAGTTAATGAGCAGTTCTTC. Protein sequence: CASSLARGGVLVNEQFF.

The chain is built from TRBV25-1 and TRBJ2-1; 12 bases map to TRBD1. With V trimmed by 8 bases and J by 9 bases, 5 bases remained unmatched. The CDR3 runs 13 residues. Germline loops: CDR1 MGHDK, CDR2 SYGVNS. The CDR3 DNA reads TGTGCCAGCCGGGACAGGGGGCCCAGTGAGCAGTTCTTC. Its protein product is CASRDRGPSEQFF.

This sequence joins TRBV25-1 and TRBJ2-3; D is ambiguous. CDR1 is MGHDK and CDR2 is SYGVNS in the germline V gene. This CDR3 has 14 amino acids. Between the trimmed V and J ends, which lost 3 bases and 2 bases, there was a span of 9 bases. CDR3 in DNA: TGTGCCAGCAGTGATCCAATTCTCACAGATACGCAGTATTTT. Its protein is CASSDPILTDTQYF.

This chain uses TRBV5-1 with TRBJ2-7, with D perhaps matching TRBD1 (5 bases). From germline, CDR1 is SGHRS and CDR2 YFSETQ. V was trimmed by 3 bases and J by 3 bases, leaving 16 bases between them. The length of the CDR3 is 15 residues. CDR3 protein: CASSWTSAGVYEQYF. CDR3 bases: TGCGCCAGCAGCTGGACAAGCGCAGGAGTCTACGAGCAGTACTTC.

The chain's CDR3 is CATSDLKGVITEAFF. The CDR3 region has the DNA TGTGCCACCAGTGATTTGAAGGGAGTGATCACTGAAGCTTTCTTT. V usage is TRBV24-1 and J usage is TRBJ1-1; no clear D gene. The germline V gene encodes CDR1 KGHDR and CDR2 SFDVKD. Trimming stripped 0 bases from V and 4 bases from J, with 11 bases between. The CDR3 extends over 15 amino acids.

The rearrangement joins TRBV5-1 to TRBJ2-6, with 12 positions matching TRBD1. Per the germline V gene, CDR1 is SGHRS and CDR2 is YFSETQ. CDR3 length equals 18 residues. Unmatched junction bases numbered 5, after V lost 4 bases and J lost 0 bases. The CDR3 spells CASSQQGQGASGANVLTF. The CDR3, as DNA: TGCGCCAGCAGCCAACAGGGACAGGGGGCCTCTGGGGCCAACGTCCTGACTTTC.

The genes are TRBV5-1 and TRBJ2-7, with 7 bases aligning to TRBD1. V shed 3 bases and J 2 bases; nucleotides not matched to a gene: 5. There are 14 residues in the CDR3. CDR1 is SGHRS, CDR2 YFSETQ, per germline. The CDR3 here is CASSYTGDPYEQYF. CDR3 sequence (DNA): TGCGCCAGCAGCTATACAGGGGACCCCTACGAGCAGTACTTC. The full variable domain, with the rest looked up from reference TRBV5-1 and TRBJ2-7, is KAGVTQTPRYLIKTRGQQVTLSCSPISGHRSVSWYQQTPGQGLQFLFEYFSETQRNKGNFPGRFSGRQFSNSRSEMNVSTLELGDSALYLCASSYTGDPYEQYFGPGTRLTVT.

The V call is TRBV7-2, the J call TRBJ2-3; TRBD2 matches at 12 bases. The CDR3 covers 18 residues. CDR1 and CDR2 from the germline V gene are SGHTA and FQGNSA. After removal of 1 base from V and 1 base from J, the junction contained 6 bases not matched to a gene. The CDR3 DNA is TGTGCCAGCAGCTTAGACCTAGCGGGGGGGCTAGGCACAGATACGCAGTATTTT. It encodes CASSLDLAGGLGTDTQYF.

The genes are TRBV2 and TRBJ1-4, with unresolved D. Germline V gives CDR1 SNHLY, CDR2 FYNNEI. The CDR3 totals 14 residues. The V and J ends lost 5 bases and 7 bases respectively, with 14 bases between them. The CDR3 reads CASSSQTSVEKLFF. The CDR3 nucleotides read TGTGCCAGCAGTTCCCAGACTTCGGTTGAAAAACTGTTTTTT. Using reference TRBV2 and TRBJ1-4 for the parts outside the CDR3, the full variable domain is EPEVTQTPSHQVTQMGQEVILRCVPISNHLYFYWYRQILGQKVEFLVSFYNNEISEKSEIFDDQFSVERPDGSNFTLKIRSTKLEDSAMYFCASSSQTSVEKLFFGSGTQLSVL.

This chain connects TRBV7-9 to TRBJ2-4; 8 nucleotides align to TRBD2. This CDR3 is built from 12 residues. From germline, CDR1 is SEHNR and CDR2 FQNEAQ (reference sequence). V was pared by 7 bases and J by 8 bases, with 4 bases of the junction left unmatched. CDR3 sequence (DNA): TGTGCCAGCATGCGGGGGGCGGACATTCAGTACTTC. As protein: CASMRGADIQYF.

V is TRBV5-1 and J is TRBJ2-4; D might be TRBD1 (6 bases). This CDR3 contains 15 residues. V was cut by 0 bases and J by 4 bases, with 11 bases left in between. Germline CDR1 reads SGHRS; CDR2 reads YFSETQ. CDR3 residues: CASSLGGTTKNIQYF. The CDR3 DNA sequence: TGCGCCAGCAGCTTGGGTGGGACAACGAAAAACATTCAGTACTTC.

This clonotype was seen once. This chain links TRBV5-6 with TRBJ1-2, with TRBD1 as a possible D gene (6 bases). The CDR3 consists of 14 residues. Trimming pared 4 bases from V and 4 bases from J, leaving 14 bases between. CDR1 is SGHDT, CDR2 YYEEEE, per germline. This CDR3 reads CASSRAGGPYGYTF. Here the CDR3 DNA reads TGTGCCAGCAGCCGTGCGGGGGGGCCCTATGGCTACACCTTC.

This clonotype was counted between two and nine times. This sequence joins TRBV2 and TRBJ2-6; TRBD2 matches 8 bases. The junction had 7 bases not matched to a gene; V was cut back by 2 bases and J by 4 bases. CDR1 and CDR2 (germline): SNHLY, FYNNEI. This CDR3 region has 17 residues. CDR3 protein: CASSELAGGRGANVLTF. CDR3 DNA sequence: TGTGCCAGCAGTGAACTAGCGGGTGGGAGAGGGGCCAACGTCCTGACTTTC. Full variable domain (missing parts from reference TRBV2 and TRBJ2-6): EPEVTQTPSHQVTQMGQEVILRCVPISNHLYFYWYRQILGQKVEFLVSFYNNEISEKSEIFDDQFSVERPDGSNFTLKIRSTKLEDSAMYFCASSELAGGRGANVLTFGAGSRLTVL.

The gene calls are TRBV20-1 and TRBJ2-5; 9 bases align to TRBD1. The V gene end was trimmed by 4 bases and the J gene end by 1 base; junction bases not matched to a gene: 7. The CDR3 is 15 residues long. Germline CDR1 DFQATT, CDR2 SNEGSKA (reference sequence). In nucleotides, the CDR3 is TGCAGTGCTAAAACCCGGGACAGGGTCCAAGAGACCCAGTACTTC. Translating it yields CSAKTRDRVQETQYF.

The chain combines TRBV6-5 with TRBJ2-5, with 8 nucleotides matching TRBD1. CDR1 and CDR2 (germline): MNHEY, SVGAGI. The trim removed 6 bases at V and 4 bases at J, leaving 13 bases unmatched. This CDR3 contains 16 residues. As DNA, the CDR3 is TGTGCCAGCAGGTCTAGCAGGGGGCCCCCACGAGAGACCCAGTACTTC. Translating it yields CASRSSRGPPRETQYF.

The CDR3 loop reads CASTPSGETDTQYF. The CDR3 nucleotides read TGTGCCAGCACCCCTAGCGGGGAAACAGATACGCAGTATTTT. This chain joins TRBV3-1 and TRBJ2-3; 9 bases line up with TRBD2. CDR1 and CDR2 from the germline V gene are LGHDT and YNNKEL (reference sequence). This CDR3 comprises 14 residues. After removal of 7 bases from V and 3 bases from J, the junction contained 5 bases not matched to a gene.

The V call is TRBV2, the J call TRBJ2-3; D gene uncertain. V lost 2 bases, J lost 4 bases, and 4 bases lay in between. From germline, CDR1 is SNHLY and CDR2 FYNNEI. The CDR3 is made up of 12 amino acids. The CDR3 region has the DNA TGTGCCAGCAGTGAACTGCCAGATACGCAGTATTTT. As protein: CASSELPDTQYF.

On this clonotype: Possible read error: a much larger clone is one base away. The CDR3 DNA is TGTGCCTGCAGTGATGGACAGGGGGGCGAGACCCAGTACTTC. Translation: CACSDGQGGETQYF. This chain uses TRBV25-1 with TRBJ2-7, with 10 bases aligning to TRBD1. The J call may be in error: the DNA end matches TRBJ2-5 better. Germline CDR1 reads MGHDK; CDR2 reads SYGVNS. CDR3 length: 14 amino acids.

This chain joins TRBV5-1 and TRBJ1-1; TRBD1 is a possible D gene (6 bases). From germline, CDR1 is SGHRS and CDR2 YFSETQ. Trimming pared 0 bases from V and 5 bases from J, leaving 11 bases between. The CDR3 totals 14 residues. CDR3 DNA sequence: TGCGCCAGCAGCTTGGAACAGGGTGGTACTGAAGCTTTCTTT. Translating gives CASSLEQGGTEAFF.

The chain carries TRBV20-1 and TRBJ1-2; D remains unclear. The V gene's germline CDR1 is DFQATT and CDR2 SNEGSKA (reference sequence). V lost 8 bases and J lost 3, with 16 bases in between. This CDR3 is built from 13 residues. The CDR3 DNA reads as TGCAGTCCCCAATCGGGTACTGACTATGGCTACACCTTC. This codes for CSPQSGTDYGYTF.

The CDR3 protein is CASNLGGAHNEQFF. In DNA form, the CDR3 reads TGTGCCAGCAACCTTGGGGGGGCCCACAATGAGCAGTTCTTC. V usage is TRBV7-2 and J usage is TRBJ2-1; a possible D gene is TRBD2 (7 bases). Germline CDR1 is SGHTA and CDR2 is FQGNSA. The ends were cut back, 7 bases at V and 5 bases at J, with 15 bases in the middle. The CDR3 spans 14 residues.

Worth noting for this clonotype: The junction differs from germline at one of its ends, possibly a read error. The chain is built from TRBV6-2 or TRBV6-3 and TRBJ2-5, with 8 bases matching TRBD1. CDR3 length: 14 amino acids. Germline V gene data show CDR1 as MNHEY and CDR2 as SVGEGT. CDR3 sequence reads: CASSKGTGGEAQYF. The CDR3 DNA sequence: TGTGCCAGCAGTAAAGGGACAGGTGGAGAGGCCCAGTACTTC.

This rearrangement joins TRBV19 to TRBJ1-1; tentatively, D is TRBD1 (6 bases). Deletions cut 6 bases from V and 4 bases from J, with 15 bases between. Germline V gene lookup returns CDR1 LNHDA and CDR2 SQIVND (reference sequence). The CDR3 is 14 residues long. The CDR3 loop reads CASSRTAGGTEAFF. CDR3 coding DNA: TGTGCCAGTAGCAGGACAGCCGGGGGCACTGAAGCTTTCTTT.